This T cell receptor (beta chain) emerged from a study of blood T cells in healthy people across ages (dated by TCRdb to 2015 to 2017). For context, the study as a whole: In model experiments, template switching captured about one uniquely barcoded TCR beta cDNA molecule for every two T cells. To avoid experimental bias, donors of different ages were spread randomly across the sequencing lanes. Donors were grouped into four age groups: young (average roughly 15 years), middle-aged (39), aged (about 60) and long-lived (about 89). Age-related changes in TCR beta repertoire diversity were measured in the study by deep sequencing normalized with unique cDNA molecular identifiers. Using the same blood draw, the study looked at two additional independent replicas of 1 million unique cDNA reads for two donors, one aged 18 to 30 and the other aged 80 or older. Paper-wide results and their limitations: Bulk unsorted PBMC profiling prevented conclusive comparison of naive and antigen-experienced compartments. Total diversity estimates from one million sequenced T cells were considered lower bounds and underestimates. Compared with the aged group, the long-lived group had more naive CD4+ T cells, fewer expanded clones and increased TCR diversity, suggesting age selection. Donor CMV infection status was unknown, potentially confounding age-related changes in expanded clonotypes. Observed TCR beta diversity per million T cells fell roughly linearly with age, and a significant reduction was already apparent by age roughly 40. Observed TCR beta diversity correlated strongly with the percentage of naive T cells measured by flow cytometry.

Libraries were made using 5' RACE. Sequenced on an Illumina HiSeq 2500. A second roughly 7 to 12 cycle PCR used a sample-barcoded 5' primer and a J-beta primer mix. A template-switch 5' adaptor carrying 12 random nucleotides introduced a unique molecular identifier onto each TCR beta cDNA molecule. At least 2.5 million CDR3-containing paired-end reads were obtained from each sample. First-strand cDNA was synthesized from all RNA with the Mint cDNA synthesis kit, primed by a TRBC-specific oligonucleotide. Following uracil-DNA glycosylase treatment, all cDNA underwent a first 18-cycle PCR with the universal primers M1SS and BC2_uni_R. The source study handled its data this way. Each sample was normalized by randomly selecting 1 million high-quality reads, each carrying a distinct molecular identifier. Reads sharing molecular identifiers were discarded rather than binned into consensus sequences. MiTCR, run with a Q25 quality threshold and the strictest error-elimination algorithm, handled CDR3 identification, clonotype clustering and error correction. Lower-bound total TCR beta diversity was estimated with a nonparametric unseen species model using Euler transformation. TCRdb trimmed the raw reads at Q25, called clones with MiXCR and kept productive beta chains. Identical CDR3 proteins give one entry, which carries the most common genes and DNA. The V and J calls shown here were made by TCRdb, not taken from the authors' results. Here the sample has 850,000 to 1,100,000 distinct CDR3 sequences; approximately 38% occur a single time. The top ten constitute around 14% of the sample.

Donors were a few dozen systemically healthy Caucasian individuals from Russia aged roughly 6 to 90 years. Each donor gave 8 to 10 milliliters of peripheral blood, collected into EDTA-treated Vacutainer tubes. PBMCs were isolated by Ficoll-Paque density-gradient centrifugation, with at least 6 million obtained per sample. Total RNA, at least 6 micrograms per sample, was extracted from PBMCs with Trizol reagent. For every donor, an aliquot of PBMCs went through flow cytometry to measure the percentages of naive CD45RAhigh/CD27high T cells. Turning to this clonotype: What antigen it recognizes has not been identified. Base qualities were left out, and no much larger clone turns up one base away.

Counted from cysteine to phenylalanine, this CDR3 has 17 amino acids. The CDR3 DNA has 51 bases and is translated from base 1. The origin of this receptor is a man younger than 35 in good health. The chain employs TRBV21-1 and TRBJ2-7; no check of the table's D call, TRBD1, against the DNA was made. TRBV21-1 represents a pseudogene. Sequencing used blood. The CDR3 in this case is CASSKARGRGKTYEQYF. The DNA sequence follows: TGTGCCAGCAGCAAAGCGAGGGGCAGGGGAAAAACCTACGAGCAGTACTTC.